A single sample is the source of the 19 T cell receptor beta chains below, sequenced in a study of CD4 T cells in relation to SARS-CoV-2 and coronaviruses. CD4+ T cells from unexposed donors were obtained before the COVID-19 pandemic (2011-2018). Isolation of CD4+ T cells took place after roughly nine days in culture. For these TCRs, the target antigens are not known. Sequencing was performed with immunoSEQ multiplex PCR; in TCRdb, only in-frame clones are kept and a portion is missing. The data hold some 16,000 clones, with around 77% observed a single time. Sequences were obtained from CD4+ T cells from PBMCs, cultured in vitro. All receptors derive from a human donor in good health.

The DNA for the CDR3 is TGCGCCAGCAGCTTCGGAGCGGATAACACCGGGGAGCTGTTTTTT. As protein: CASSFGADNTGELFF. The rearrangement joins TRBV5-1 to TRBJ2-2; D is perhaps TRBD2 (5 bases). Trimming removed 2 bases from V and 2 bases from J, with 10 bases in between. The CDR3 is 15 amino acids. The germline V gene has CDR1 SGHRS and CDR2 YFSETQ.

The table lists this clone with a count of one. CDR3 nucleotides: TGTGCCAGCAGTGACCGCAAGGGTCAAGAGACCCAGTACTTC. This gives the protein CASSDRKGQETQYF. V and J are TRBV6-1 and TRBJ2-5, with unresolved D. CDR1 and CDR2 (germline): MNHNS, SASEGT. V shed 3 bases and J shed 2 bases, with 10 bases lying between them. CDR3 size: 14 residues.

The V gene is TRBV24-1, the J gene TRBJ2-3; 8 nucleotides align to TRBD2. Losses at the gene ends were 2 bases for V and 6 bases for J; bases not matched to a gene: 9. Germline V gives CDR1 KGHDR, CDR2 SFDVKD. There are 16 residues in the CDR3. The CDR3 nucleotides are TGTGCCACCAGTGATTCTCCGGGAGGGCCTTGGGATACGCAGTATTTT. Protein sequence: CATSDSPGGPWDTQYF.

The gene calls are TRBV4-2 and TRBJ2-1; D not resolved. Per the germline V gene, CDR1 is LGHNA and CDR2 is YNFKEQ. Trimming cost V 0 bases and J 6 bases, with 12 bases left between them. The CDR3 is 15 residues long. CDR3 sequence reads: CASSQDYIARNEQFF. The CDR3, as DNA: TGTGCCAGCAGCCAAGATTATATAGCTCGCAATGAGCAGTTCTTC.

The chain uses TRBV6-2 or TRBV6-3 and TRBJ1-4; tentative D call: TRBD1 (6 bases). V was clipped by 6 bases and J by 1 base, with 12 bases between them. The germline gives CDR1 MNHEY, CDR2 SVGEGT. This CDR3 contains 15 residues. CDR3 loop: CASSPTGRTNEKLFF. CDR3 in DNA: TGTGCCAGCAGCCCCACAGGGAGAACTAATGAAAAACTGTTTTTT.

The V call is TRBV7-3, the J call TRBJ1-1; weak D call: TRBD1 (6 bases). Deletions cut 2 bases from V and 1 base from J, with 8 bases between. CDR1 SGHTA and CDR2 FQGTGA come from the germline V gene. This CDR3 spans 14 amino acids. The CDR3 nucleotides read TGTGCCAGCAGCTTAGGCAGGGGGAACACTGAAGCTTTCTTT. This translates into CASSLGRGNTEAFF.

The gene calls are TRBV28 and TRBJ1-5; D is undetermined. CDR1 and CDR2 (germline): MDHEN, SYDVKM. The CDR3 is made up of 13 amino acids. Trimming took off 1 base at V and 11 bases at J, with 12 bases between the two ends. This CDR3 is CASSLSYIKAQHF. CDR3 nucleotide sequence: TGTGCCAGCAGTTTATCCTATATTAAAGCCCAGCATTTT.

V usage is TRBV18 and J usage is TRBJ2-2; TRBD1 might be the D (6 bases). The CDR3 loop spans 17 amino acids. V was pared by 0 bases and J by 2 bases, with 13 bases between. The germline CDR1 and CDR2 sequences are KGHSH and LQKENI. CDR3 in amino acids: CASSPPNGGLNTGELFF. The CDR3, as DNA: TGTGCCAGCTCACCACCGAATGGGGGCCTCAACACCGGGGAGCTGTTTTTT.

This clone was recorded once. The gene calls are TRBV10-1 and TRBJ2-6; D gene unclear. The CDR3 is 14 residues long. Between the trimmed V and J ends, which lost 4 bases and 7 bases, there was a span of 11 bases. Germline V gene data show CDR1 as WNHNN and CDR2 as SYGVQD (reference sequence). In nucleotides, the CDR3 is TGCGCCAGCAGTGCACAGATTGGAGCCAACGTCCTGACTTTC. It yields the protein CASSAQIGANVLTF.

The table lists this clone with a count of one. This chain joins TRBV7-3 and TRBJ1-1, with D perhaps matching TRBD1 (5 bases). The CDR3 spans 14 residues. Germline assignment: CDR1 SGHTA and CDR2 FQGTGA. V was cut by 2 bases and J by 1 base, with 8 bases left in between. The DNA of the CDR3 is TGTGCCAGCAGCTTATACGGGACGAACACTGAAGCTTTCTTT. This translates into CASSLYGTNTEAFF.

The chain has TRBV28 and TRBJ2-3; 9 bases are a match to TRBD1. The CDR3 sequence is 20 residues long. Germline V gene lookup returns CDR1 MDHEN and CDR2 SYDVKM. V lost 1 base, J lost 2 bases, and 16 bases stayed unmatched. For the CDR3, the DNA is TGTGCCAGCAGTTTATTCTTAGGGTTTGGACAGGGGTTATTCACAGATACGCAGTATTTT. Translation: CASSLFLGFGQGLFTDTQYF.

The chain employs TRBV5-1 and TRBJ1-1; 10 bases align to TRBD1. The CDR3 runs to 13 residues. Trimming removed 0 bases from V and 9 bases from J; junction bases left unmatched: 2. In germline, CDR1 is SGHRS, CDR2 YFSETQ. CDR3 protein: CASSLGDRGKAFF. As DNA, the CDR3 is TGCGCCAGCAGCTTGGGGGACAGGGGTAAAGCTTTCTTT.

This clone was observed a handful of times. The chain combines TRBV24-1 with TRBJ1-5; 9 bases fit TRBD1. In germline, CDR1 is KGHDR, CDR2 SFDVKD. The CDR3 has 17 residues. J was trimmed by 2 bases and V by 5 bases; bases with no gene match: 9. The CDR3 coding sequence is TGTGCCACCAGTGGGGGGACAGGGACCTATGGCAATCAGCCCCAGCATTTT. This sequence encodes CATSGGTGTYGNQPQHF.

This clone showed up just a few times. The chain uses TRBV7-9 and TRBJ1-2; D uncertain. The germline V gene has CDR1 SEHNR and CDR2 FQNEAQ (reference sequence). The CDR3 length is 14 residues. Trimming left V 5 bases short and J 7 bases short, with 17 bases between. The CDR3 DNA follows: TGTGCCAGCAGCGCCCCACATCCCTCTGGTGGCTACACCTTC. Encoded protein: CASSAPHPSGGYTF.

The rearrangement links TRBV11-2 to TRBJ2-3; 8 bases line up with TRBD1. V was pared by 5 bases and J by 7 bases, with 11 bases of the junction left unmatched. CDR3 length: 15 amino acids. The germline V gene encodes CDR1 SGHAT and CDR2 FQNNGV. The CDR3 loop reads CASSLGGQGANTQYF. In DNA form, the CDR3 reads TGTGCCAGCAGCCTAGGAGGACAGGGTGCGAATACGCAGTATTTT. The whole variable domain, remainder taken from reference TRBV11-2 and TRBJ2-3, is EAGVAQSPRYKIIEKRQSVAFWCNPISGHATLYWYQQILGQGPKLLIQFQNNGVVDDSQLPKDRFSAERLKGVDSTLKIQPAKLEDSAVYLCASSLGGQGANTQYFGPGTRLTVL.

The chain couples TRBV5-1 to TRBJ1-1; D remains ambiguous. The CDR3 is 12 residues long. Trimming stripped 1 base from V and 4 bases from J, with 5 bases between. Germline assignment: CDR1 SGHRS and CDR2 YFSETQ. The CDR3 coding sequence is TGCGCCAGCAGCTTGCCGGCCACTGAAGCTTTCTTT. It specifies CASSLPATEAFF.

The CDR3 loop reads CASRDSYNEQFF. The DNA for the CDR3 is TGCGCCAGCCGGGACTCTTACAATGAGCAGTTCTTC. This rearrangement joins TRBV5-1 to TRBJ2-1; D may be TRBD2 (6 bases). CDR1 and CDR2 (germline): SGHRS, YFSETQ. This CDR3 spans 12 amino acids. The ends were cut back, 7 bases at V and 4 bases at J, with 9 bases in the middle.

The rearrangement links TRBV9 to TRBJ1-6; D is perhaps TRBD1 (5 bases). This CDR3 comprises 16 residues. Per germline, CDR1 SGDLS and CDR2 YYNGEE. V dropped 1 base and J dropped 7 bases, with 15 bases sitting between them. CDR3 sequence (DNA): TGTGCCAGCAGCGTACCAGCTGCAGGGCCGAATTCACCCCTCCACTTT. Translating gives CASSVPAAGPNSPLHF.

About this clone: Other nucleotide sequences in the sample specify the same CDR3. V gene TRBV12-3 or TRBV12-4 combines with J gene TRBJ2-4, with D unresolved. Trimming left V 3 bases short and J 3 bases short, with 6 bases between. The CDR3 is made up of 13 amino acids. CDR3 in DNA: TGTGCCAGCAGTTTCGGCGGCAAAAACATTCAGTACTTC. It is translated as CASSFGGKNIQYF.